These 26 T cell receptor beta chains were sequenced from one sample in a study of blood T cell repertoires in COVID-19. Clones were read by immunoSEQ multiplex PCR, and TCRdb kept only the in-frame ones, dropping some. The data contain about 240,000 clones, around 88% of them singletons. Sequenced input: PBMCs or T cells enriched from blood (not recorded which). These receptors were collected from a woman in her twenties or thirties who had recovered from COVID-19.

V gene TRBV28 combines with J gene TRBJ1-2, with TRBD1 matching over 9 bases. The CDR3 spans 16 residues. Germline CDR1 and CDR2: MDHEN and SYDVKM. Trimming at V came to 5 bases and at J to 2 bases, leaving 9 bases not matched to a gene. The CDR3 is CASSILSGTGNYGYTF. Written as DNA, the CDR3 is TGTGCCAGCAGTATCCTCTCCGGGACAGGGAACTATGGCTACACCTTC.

This chain uses TRBV20-1 with TRBJ1-2, with no clear D. This CDR3 contains 12 residues. Germline CDR1 reads DFQATT; CDR2 reads SNEGSKA (reference sequence). The V gene lost 3 bases and the J gene lost 6 bases, with 11 bases spanning the gap. CDR3 sequence reads: CSASLQDNGYTF. The CDR3 coding sequence is TGCAGTGCTAGTCTCCAGGATAATGGCTACACCTTC.

The J gene is TRBJ1-3, the V gene TRBV4-1; no clear D gene. Trimming removed 2 bases at V and 2 bases at J, with 7 bases between. This CDR3 has 14 residues. The germline V gene has CDR1 MGHRA and CDR2 YSYEKL. CDR3 loop: CASSQWATGNTIYF. The CDR3 DNA sequence: TGCGCCAGCAGCCAATGGGCCACTGGAAACACCATATATTTT.

The CDR3 sequence is CASSRGENQPQHF. For the CDR3, the DNA is TGTGCCAGCTCCCGTGGGGAGAATCAGCCCCAGCATTTT. The chain joins TRBV2 to TRBJ1-5; D is undetermined. This CDR3 has 13 residues. The V end was cut by 8 bases, the J end by 4 bases, with 12 bases between. The germline CDR1 and CDR2 sequences are SNHLY and FYNNEI.

The chain recombines TRBV19 with TRBJ2-1; TRBD2 aligns across 9 bases. Germline V CDR1 and CDR2: LNHDA, SQIVND (reference sequence). The CDR3 runs 15 residues. J lost 7 bases, V lost 1 base, and 5 bases had no gene match. The CDR3 loop is CASSIGLAAQNEQFF. The CDR3, as DNA: TGTGCCAGTAGTATAGGACTAGCGGCTCAGAATGAGCAGTTCTTC.

The rearrangement joins TRBV7-3 to TRBJ2-1; D possibly corresponds to TRBD2 (5 bases). The length of the CDR3 is 13 residues. Germline CDR1 and CDR2: SGHTA and FQGTGA. V lost 5 bases to trimming and J lost 8 bases, with 13 bases between them. DNA for the CDR3: TGTGCCAGCAGCCCCCACCGGGAAGATGAGCAGTTCTTC. As protein: CASSPHREDEQFF.

The chain carries TRBV27 and TRBJ1-2; TRBD1 aligns across 7 bases. V dropped 6 bases and J dropped 0; count of bases not matched to a gene: 4. This CDR3 is 14 amino acids long. Germline V lookup: CDR1 MNHEY, CDR2 SMNVEV (reference sequence). CDR3 nucleotide sequence: TGTGCCAGCAGCCGGGACAGCCCTAACTATGGCTACACCTTC. The encoded protein is CASSRDSPNYGYTF.

There are a few counts of this clone. The rearrangement links TRBV28 to TRBJ2-2; a weak D match, TRBD1 (5 bases). V was shortened by 6 bases and J by 2 bases, with 16 bases between the two germline ends. This CDR3 has 16 amino acids. The germline V gene has CDR1 MDHEN and CDR2 SYDVKM. The CDR3 sequence: CASSPRTRVNTGELFF. The DNA for the CDR3 is TGTGCCAGCAGCCCGAGAACCAGGGTAAACACCGGGGAGCTGTTTTTT.

This rearrangement joins TRBV27 to TRBJ2-4, with D perhaps matching TRBD1 (5 bases). Germline values: CDR1 MNHEY, CDR2 SMNVEV (reference sequence). The CDR3 loop spans 15 amino acids. V was pared by 6 bases and J by 9 bases, with 21 bases between. The CDR3 DNA reads TGTGCCAGCAGCTCACCCCCAGGGTCCAGTGGCATTCAGTACTTC. Its protein is CASSSPPGSSGIQYF.

Note on this clone: The same CDR3 can be traced to other DNA sequences in this sample. The V and J genes are TRBV7-9 and TRBJ2-2; D call uncertain. The CDR3 is made up of 11 amino acids. V was clipped by 5 bases and J by 6 bases, with 4 bases between them. Per the germline V gene, CDR1 is SEHNR and CDR2 is FQNEAQ (reference sequence). The CDR3 coding sequence is TGTGCCAGCAGCCTATCCGGGGAGCTGTTTTTT. It specifies CASSLSGELFF. The full variable domain, its missing parts supplied by reference TRBV7-9 and TRBJ2-2, is DTGVSQNPRHKITKRGQNVTFRCDPISEHNRLYWYRQTLGQGPEFLTYFQNEAQLEKSRLLSDRFSAERPKGSFSTLEIQRTEQGDSAMYLCASSLSGELFFGEGSRLTVL.

This chain connects TRBV11-2 to TRBJ2-1, with D possibly TRBD2 on 6 matching bases. Trimming pared 4 bases from V and 9 bases from J, leaving 10 bases between. The CDR3 runs 12 residues. Per germline, CDR1 SGHAT and CDR2 FQNNGV. CDR3 nucleotides: TGTGCCAGCAGCTCGACTAGATTTGAGCAGTTCTTC. It codes for CASSSTRFEQFF.

This chain connects TRBV6-4 to TRBJ2-2, with D perhaps TRBD1 (5 bases). CDR1 is MRHNA, CDR2 SNTAGT, per germline. The length of the CDR3 is 12 residues. Trimming shortened V by 6 bases and J by 5 bases, and 7 bases separated the two germline ends. CDR3 in amino acids: CASSQGTGELFF. CDR3 nucleotide sequence: TGTGCCAGCAGCCAGGGAACCGGGGAGCTGTTTTTT.

The V and J genes are TRBV5-1 and TRBJ2-3; D might be TRBD2 (6 bases). This CDR3 is 14 amino acids long. CDR1 is SGHRS and CDR2 is YFSETQ in the germline V gene. Between the trimmed V and J ends, which lost 7 bases and 1 base, there was a span of 13 bases. The chain's CDR3 is CASAIIAGTDTQYF. The CDR3 coding sequence is TGCGCCAGCGCGATAATAGCGGGCACAGATACGCAGTATTTT.

This clone was seen a single time. The chain carries TRBV7-2 and TRBJ2-1, with TRBD2 matching over 7 bases. Trimming took 1 base from V and 7 from J; bases not matched to a gene: 13. The CDR3 extends over 17 amino acids. Germline CDR1 SGHTA, CDR2 FQGNSA. CDR3 in amino acids: CASSLVGSGGSWNEQFF. For the CDR3, the DNA is TGTGCCAGCAGCTTAGTCGGGTCGGGAGGATCGTGGAATGAGCAGTTCTTC.

This clone was picked up a small number of times. This chain joins TRBV11-2 and TRBJ2-7, with TRBD1 identical over 7 bases. Losses at the gene ends were 1 base for V and 4 bases for J; bases not matched to a gene: 1. This CDR3 contains 13 residues. CDR1 SGHAT and CDR2 FQNNGV come from the germline V gene. CDR3 loop: CASSLGRGYEQYF. The CDR3 coding sequence is TGTGCCAGCAGCTTAGGCAGGGGGTACGAGCAGTACTTC.

The gene calls are TRBV19 and TRBJ1-1, with a tentative D call TRBD1 (6 bases). The CDR3 runs 15 residues. With 5 bases removed from V and 4 bases from J, the gap between germline ends came to 17 bases. Germline V gene data show CDR1 as LNHDA and CDR2 as SQIVND (reference sequence). This chain's CDR3 is CASSSKAGVGTEAFF. In nucleotides, the CDR3 is TGTGCCAGTAGTTCCAAGGCAGGGGTGGGCACTGAAGCTTTCTTT.

The chain combines TRBV7-9 with TRBJ2-1; 10 bases are a match to TRBD2. V dropped 5 bases and J dropped 2; count of bases not matched to a gene: 6. CDR1 is SEHNR, CDR2 FQNEAQ, per germline (reference sequence). The CDR3 extends over 16 amino acids. The CDR3 region has the DNA TGTGCCAGCAGCCCAGATCTAGCGGGAGCCTACAATGAGCAGTTCTTC. Amino acids: CASSPDLAGAYNEQFF.

The gene calls are TRBV6-2 or TRBV6-3 and TRBJ2-6, with D possibly being TRBD1 (6 bases). V was pared by 6 bases and J by 4 bases, with 16 bases between. The CDR3 has 16 amino acids. Germline CDR1 and CDR2: MNHEY and SVGEGT. CDR3 nucleotide sequence: TGTGCCAGCAGCCCTAATCACAGGGCCGGGGCCAACGTCCTGACTTTC. Protein product: CASSPNHRAGANVLTF.

The chain uses TRBV28 and TRBJ1-1; 8 bases match TRBD1. The germline CDR1 and CDR2 sequences are MDHEN and SYDVKM. J lost 6 bases, V lost 3 bases, and 6 bases had no gene match. The CDR3 extends over 14 amino acids. The CDR3 region has the DNA TGTGCCAGCAGTTTGCGGACAGGGCGCTCTGAAGCTTTCTTT. It encodes CASSLRTGRSEAFF.

The chain recombines TRBV28 with TRBJ2-2; 11 bases map to TRBD2. Trimming cost V 8 bases and J 6 bases; bases outside gene matches: 8. Germline-derived CDR1 and CDR2 are MDHEN and SYDVKM. The CDR3 consists of 15 residues. CDR3 sequence reads: CASHQQLAGAGELFF. CDR3 bases: TGTGCCAGCCACCAACAACTAGCGGGAGCCGGGGAGCTGTTTTTT.

This sequence joins TRBV2 and TRBJ2-1; 7 nucleotides line up with TRBD2. In germline, CDR1 is SNHLY, CDR2 FYNNEI. This CDR3 has 11 residues. The ends lost 10 bases at V and 4 bases at J; junction bases unmatched: 1. CDR3 coding DNA: TGTGCCACCGGGAGGTACAATGAGCAGTTCTTC. Residues: CATGRYNEQFF.

This clone was counted once. This sequence joins TRBV7-2 and TRBJ2-1; D gene uncertain. Germline V lookup: CDR1 SGHTA, CDR2 FQGNSA. V lost 3 bases, J lost 8 bases, and 5 bases lay in between. This CDR3 region has 11 residues. DNA of the CDR3: TGTGCCAGCAGCTTTAGTTATGAGCAGTTCTTC. Protein: CASSFSYEQFF.

The V gene is TRBV5-1, the J gene TRBJ1-2; 11 positions agree with TRBD1. The germline gives CDR1 SGHRS, CDR2 YFSETQ. With 1 base clipped from V and 8 bases from J, the junction kept 7 bases outside the gene matches. The CDR3 is 15 amino acids. CDR3 nucleotide sequence: TGCGCCAGCAGCTTGACTGGACAGGGGGCGCGAGGCTACACCTTC. Amino acids: CASSLTGQGARGYTF.

This chain joins TRBV28 and TRBJ1-6; 8 positions match TRBD1. V shed 11 bases and J 8 bases; nucleotides not matched to a gene: 20. The CDR3 has 17 amino acids. Germline CDR1 MDHEN, CDR2 SYDVKM. The CDR3 here is CASWATQGALVYSPLHF. The CDR3 DNA reads as TGTGCCTCCTGGGCAACCCAGGGGGCATTAGTATATTCACCCCTCCACTTT.

The rearrangement links TRBV6-5 to TRBJ2-7, with D possibly TRBD2 on 5 matching bases. Trimming cost V 2 bases and J 0 bases, with 14 bases left between them. Germline-derived CDR1 and CDR2 are MNHEY and SVGAGI. This CDR3 is built from 16 residues. The CDR3 protein is CASSYRGWGSSYEQYF. CDR3 bases: TGTGCCAGCAGTTACCGGGGATGGGGTAGCTCCTACGAGCAGTACTTC.

The V gene is TRBV9, the J gene TRBJ1-1; TRBD1 aligns across 8 bases. The CDR3 is made up of 15 amino acids. Germline lookup yields CDR1 SGDLS and CDR2 YYNGEE. V was clipped by 4 bases and J by 0 bases; unmatched bases: 5. The CDR3 DNA is TGTGCCAGCAGCTCACGACAGGGGATGAACACTGAAGCTTTCTTT. Protein sequence: CASSSRQGMNTEAFF.